This T cell receptor beta chain came from a study of cytomegalovirus exposure and HLA in healthy donors. General observations from the study: Most TCR sequences proved rare, with some public TCRs found in many donors. Subsequent analysis of the 100 to 150 validation repertoires found a tendency for first-cohort TCR clusters to co-occur. The authors listed roughly 150 TCR beta chains as cytomegalovirus-associated.

As concerns this clone: The target antigen is unknown.

Separate from the approximately 730-subject first cohort, the approximately 120-subject validation cohort was the one that the donors belonged to. Using immunoSEQ multiplex PCR, the repertoire was profiled, and TCRdb retains in-frame clones only, with some absent. The sample lists 100,000 to 120,000 clones; approximately 90% were seen once. The CDR3 totals 15 residues. Per the germline V gene, CDR1 is SGHAT and CDR2 is FQNNGV. V dropped 1 base and J dropped 6; count of bases not matched to a gene: 4. The gene calls are TRBV11-2 and TRBJ2-1; 9 positions match TRBD2. The TCR sequence derives from a woman aged 25 to 39 in good health and CMV-seropositive. The sample taken for sequencing was PBMCs. CDR3 protein: CASSLGTSVGNEQFF. For the CDR3, the DNA is TGTGCCAGCAGCTTAGGGACTAGCGTCGGCAATGAGCAGTTCTTC.